This T cell receptor (beta chain) stems from a study of CD8 T cells in ankylosing spondylitis. Study-wide points: In ankylosing spondylitis patients, matched synovial fluid reportedly showed significant enrichment of disease-linked clones. Typical of ankylosing spondylitis blood, it appeared, was a TCR beta motif of under 10 highly homologous variants. The authors found the disease-linked clones to be CD8+ and relatively rare in peripheral blood. A number of the motif variants had already been described in reactive arthritis synovial fluid and blood.

This clonotype was counted between two and nine times. Its cognate antigen is unknown. Trimming removed 3 bases at V and 5 bases at J, with 16 bases between. CDR3 length: 16 residues. CDR1 LNHDA and CDR2 SQIVND come from the germline V gene (reference sequence). Quantitative 5'-RACE with molecular barcodes was used to make the TCR beta libraries. Using its own MiXCR run on the 5' RACE reads, TCRdb lists one record per CDR3 protein. Of approximately 540,000 distinct CDR3 sequences detected, about an eighth appear once; the ten largest clones hold over 6.5%. This receptor was taken from a male donor with ankylosing spondylitis. Specimen: blood, either unsorted or a sorted T cell fraction (not recorded which). This chain links TRBV19 with TRBJ2-2; maybe TRBD2 (6 bases). CDR3 residues: CASSILVGTETGELFF. The CDR3 DNA is TGTGCCAGTAGTATTTTGGTCGGGACTGAAACCGGGGAGCTGTTTTTT.